This T cell receptor (beta chain) was sequenced for a study of cytomegalovirus exposure and HLA in healthy donors. Broader study findings: Cytomegalovirus-associated TCR beta chains were listed, numbering some 180.

The CDR3 spans 14 residues. CDR1 and CDR2 from the germline V gene are LNHDA and SQIVND (reference sequence). V lost 7 bases and J lost 0, with 12 bases in between. PCR was performed using 60 Vbeta and 13 Jbeta primers. Sequencing used immunoSEQ multiplex PCR; TCRdb keeps in-frame clones, though not all of them. This repertoire shows more than 110,000 clones, almost 85% found once; its top ten account for 1.4% to 1.5%. This clone was detected only a few times. Its target is not known. The sample was PBMCs. This receptor was identified in a man aged 25 to 40 in good health and CMV-seropositive. The genes are TRBV19 and TRBJ1-1, with a weak D call TRBD1 (6 bases). Here the CDR3 DNA reads TGTGCCAGTACCTACGGACAGATGAACACTGAAGCTTTCTTT. Translating it yields CASTYGQMNTEAFF.